This T cell receptor (beta chain) was observed in a study of blood T cell repertoires in COVID-19. Looking at the study overall: T cells, B-cell-depleted T cells, or PBMCs supplied cDNA or gDNA.

Original handling: Quantification of nucleated cells was approximated via reference gene primer amplification. The table came from immunoSEQ multiplex PCR; TCRdb's copy has only in-frame clones and leaves some out. The V and J calls and the clone size are those of that table, but D and trimming were determined from the DNA. The sample carries about 270,000 clones, less than 85% recorded once. V lost 0 bases, J lost 2 bases, and 4 bases stayed unmatched. The germline CDR1 and CDR2 sequences are LGHNA and YNFKEQ. The CDR3 totals 15 residues. The chain links TRBV4-2 to TRBJ2-7; TRBD2 matches 7 bases. The TCR sequence derives from a woman under 30 with acute or convalescent COVID-19. Sequenced sample: peripheral blood. This CDR3 is CASSQEWEGPYEQYF. The CDR3 bases are TGTGCCAGCAGCCAAGAATGGGAGGGCCCCTACGAGCAGTACTTC.